This T cell receptor (beta chain) was sequenced for a study of T cell changes during pregnancy in multiple sclerosis. The table came from immunoSEQ multiplex PCR; TCRdb's copy has only in-frame clones and leaves some out. Of about 68,000 clones in the sample, about nine tenths were seen once. CDR3 size: 15 residues. The germline gives CDR1 SGHTA, CDR2 FQGNSA. Losses at the gene ends were 5 bases for V and 1 base for J; bases not matched to a gene: 6. This clone was seen a single time. The clonotype was recovered from a female donor with multiple sclerosis, enrolled in a pregnancy study. Source: peripheral blood, taken in the third trimester of pregnancy. This rearrangement joins TRBV7-2 to TRBJ1-1; 8 bases agree with TRBD1. CDR3 sequence: CASSLRQGTNTEAFF. Here the CDR3 DNA reads TGTGCCAGCAGCCTCAGACAGGGGACGAACACTGAAGCTTTCTTT.